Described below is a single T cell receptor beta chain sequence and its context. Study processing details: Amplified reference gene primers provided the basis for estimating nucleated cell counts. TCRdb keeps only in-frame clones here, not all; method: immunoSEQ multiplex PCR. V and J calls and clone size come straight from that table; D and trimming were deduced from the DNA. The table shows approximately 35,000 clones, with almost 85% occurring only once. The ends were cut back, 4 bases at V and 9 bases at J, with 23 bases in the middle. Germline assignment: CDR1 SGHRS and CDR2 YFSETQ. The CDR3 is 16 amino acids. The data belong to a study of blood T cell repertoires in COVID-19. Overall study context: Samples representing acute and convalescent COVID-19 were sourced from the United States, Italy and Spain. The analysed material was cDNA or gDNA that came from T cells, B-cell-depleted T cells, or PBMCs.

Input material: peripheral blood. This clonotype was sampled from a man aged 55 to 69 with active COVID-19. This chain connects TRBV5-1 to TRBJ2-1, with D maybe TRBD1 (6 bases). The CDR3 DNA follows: TGCGCCAGCAGCCCGGATTCTCACAGGGTCTCGACTGAGCAGTTCTTC. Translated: CASSPDSHRVSTEQFF.